The clone carrying this T cell receptor beta chain was observed many times. This entry belongs to a study of T cell repertoires in cytomegalovirus infection. Study summary: Public TCR beta signatures indicated both CMV infection and matching HLA type.

TCRdb itself ran the reads through MiXCR, one entry per CDR3 protein. The table includes around 290,000 distinct CDR3 sequences, about 25% detected once. Sequenced material: PBMCs. The TCR was taken from a human donor in good health (CMV status not recorded). Some clones in this sample may be carry-over from other donors' samples.

The CDR3 nucleotides read TGTGCCAGCAGCGTTAACACCGGGGAGCTGTTTTTT. Protein sequence: CASSVNTGELFF. The chain combines TRBV7-6 with TRBJ2-2; unclear D gene. The CDR3 totals 12 residues. Germline values: CDR1 SGHVS, CDR2 FNYEAQ. Trimming shortened V by 5 bases and J by 2 bases, and 3 bases separated the two germline ends. Filled out from reference TRBV7-6 and TRBJ2-2, the complete variable domain reads GAGVSQSPRYKVTKRGQDVALRCDPISGHVSLYWYRQALGQGPEFLTYFNYEAQQDKSGLPNDRFSAERPEGSISTLTIQRTEQRDSAMYRCASSVNTGELFFGEGSRLTVL.